This passage covers 15 T cell receptor beta chains from one sample sequenced in a study of CD4 T cells in relation to SARS-CoV-2 and coronaviruses. What these receptors recognize is not known. Unexposed donor CD4+ T cells date from about 2011-2018, before the COVID-19 pandemic. After ten to eleven days of culture, CD4+ T cells were isolated. Sequencing used immunoSEQ multiplex PCR; TCRdb keeps in-frame clones, though not all of them. The table lists some 21,000 clones, roughly four fifths of them singletons, with under 25% in the top ten. The source material was CD4+ T cells from PBMCs, cultured in vitro. The receptors were gathered from a human donor in good health.

In this sample, this clone turned up once. The gene calls are TRBV14 and TRBJ2-3; TRBD1 might be the D (5 bases). The CDR3 is 12 amino acids. Trimming pared 4 bases from V and 8 bases from J, leaving 10 bases between. Germline CDR1 and CDR2: SGHDN and FVKESK. The CDR3 loop reads CASSLGPRTQYF. The DNA of the CDR3 is TGTGCCAGCAGCCTGGGGCCCCGTACGCAGTATTTT.

The J gene is TRBJ1-2, the V gene TRBV4-3; D might be TRBD1 (5 bases). Between the trimmed V and J ends, which lost 0 bases and 2 bases, there was a span of 13 bases. The germline gives CDR1 LGHNA, CDR2 YSLEER. CDR3 size: 16 residues. The CDR3 DNA reads TGCGCCAGCAGCCAAGACAGCCAGGGCCAAAACTATGGCTACACCTTC. As protein: CASSQDSQGQNYGYTF.

The chain joins TRBV29-1 to TRBJ2-3; TRBD1 might be the D (6 bases). CDR1 is SQVTM and CDR2 is ANQGSEA in the germline V gene. Trimming removed 5 bases from V and 3 bases from J, with 12 bases in between. The CDR3 is made up of 13 amino acids. The CDR3 region has the DNA TGCAGCGTTAACAGGGAAGGAACAGATACGCAGTATTTT. Encoded protein: CSVNREGTDTQYF.

The chain carries TRBV6-6 and TRBJ2-1; either TRBD1 or TRBD2 may supply D (6 bases each). V lost 2 bases, J lost 9 bases, and 14 bases lay in between. Germline V gives CDR1 MNHNY, CDR2 SVGAGI (reference sequence). CDR3 length: 14 amino acids. In DNA, the CDR3 is TGTGCCAGCAGTTACGTTCAGGGGCGGGGTGAGCAGTTCTTC. Its protein is CASSYVQGRGEQFF.

This clone was seen more than once but under ten times. The gene calls are TRBV7-9 and TRBJ1-1, with D unclear. The CDR3 sequence is 13 residues long. The ends were cut back, 6 bases at V and 9 bases at J, with 17 bases in the middle. Germline V CDR1 and CDR2: SEHNR, FQNEAQ (reference sequence). The CDR3 coding sequence is TGTGCCAGCAGATCCGACCTCCAGAAAAAAGCTTTCTTT. Translated: CASRSDLQKKAFF.

The chain links TRBV6-5 to TRBJ2-7; 9 bases fit TRBD1. CDR1 is MNHEY, CDR2 SVGAGI, per germline. Trimming at V came to 7 bases and at J to 6 bases, leaving 13 bases not matched to a gene. CDR3 length: 15 amino acids. The CDR3 coding sequence is TGTGCCAGCACCACCGGGGACAGGGCAAACGGCGAGCAGTACTTC. Amino acid sequence: CASTTGDRANGEQYF.

This clone has just one count. This chain connects TRBV7-9 to TRBJ1-1; D may be TRBD1 (5 bases). V shed 5 bases and J shed 5 bases, with 15 bases lying between them. Germline loops: CDR1 SEHNR, CDR2 FQNEAQ (reference sequence). This CDR3 has 14 residues. The CDR3 sequence is CASSRRDLGTEAFF. The CDR3 bases are TGTGCCAGCAGCCGGAGGGACCTCGGAACTGAAGCTTTCTTT.

This clone was seen only once. The chain is built from TRBV19 and TRBJ1-2, with D tentatively TRBD1 (6 bases). CDR3 length: 17 residues. Trimming took off 10 bases at V and 3 bases at J, with 27 bases between the two ends. The germline V gene has CDR1 LNHDA and CDR2 SQIVND (reference sequence). This chain's CDR3 is CATKRTARYLGDYGYTF. CDR3 sequence (DNA): TGTGCCACCAAAAGGACAGCCCGATACCTAGGAGACTATGGCTACACCTTC.

This rearrangement joins TRBV5-5 to TRBJ1-3, with D perhaps TRBD1 (5 bases). The germline V gene encodes CDR1 SGHKS and CDR2 YYEKEE (reference sequence). The length of the CDR3 is 15 residues. V was trimmed by 3 bases and J by 8 bases, leaving 18 bases between them. The CDR3 DNA sequence: TGTGCCAGCAGCTCCTTTTCTCCAGGGATGTACACCATATATTTT. This translates into CASSSFSPGMYTIYF.

This chain uses TRBV5-1 with TRBJ2-1, with 15 bases aligning to TRBD2. CDR3 length equals 19 residues. V lost 8 bases, J lost 4 bases, and 16 bases stayed unmatched. Germline V gene data show CDR1 as SGHRS and CDR2 as YFSETQ. The CDR3 region is CASQAFSGTSGRLYNEQFF. The CDR3 bases are TGCGCCAGTCAAGCCTTCTCCGGGACTAGCGGGAGGTTGTACAATGAGCAGTTCTTC.

This clone showed up just a few times. The chain links TRBV19 to TRBJ1-4, with D tentatively TRBD1 (5 bases). This CDR3 is 14 amino acids long. Germline CDR1 and CDR2: LNHDA and SQIVND (reference sequence). The ends were cut back, 3 bases at V and 7 bases at J, with 12 bases in the middle. The chain's CDR3 is CASSIGTVGEKLFF. The CDR3 DNA reads TGTGCCAGTAGTATCGGGACCGTGGGTGAAAAACTGTTTTTT.

V usage is TRBV9 and J usage is TRBJ2-1; 14 bases agree with TRBD2. J lost 7 bases, V lost 3 bases, and 9 bases had no gene match. The length of the CDR3 is 17 residues. Per the germline V gene, CDR1 is SGDLS and CDR2 is YYNGEE. The CDR3 sequence is CASSARAGTSGSNEQFF. In nucleotides, the CDR3 is TGTGCCAGCAGCGCTAGGGCCGGGACTAGCGGGAGTAATGAGCAGTTCTTC.

This rearrangement joins TRBV6-5 to TRBJ2-5, with 7 bases fitting TRBD1. The CDR3 sequence is 14 residues long. The germline V gene encodes CDR1 MNHEY and CDR2 SVGAGI. The V gene end was trimmed by 2 bases and the J gene end by 5 bases; junction bases not matched to a gene: 5. The CDR3 here is CASSYGTARETQYF. The CDR3 DNA sequence: TGTGCCAGCAGTTACGGGACAGCCCGGGAGACCCAGTACTTC.

J is TRBJ1-5 and V is TRBV6-2 or TRBV6-3; TRBD1 is a possible D gene (5 bases). The ends were cut back, 6 bases at V and 0 bases at J, with 9 bases in the middle. The CDR3 loop spans 14 amino acids. The germline V gene has CDR1 MNHEY and CDR2 SVGEGT. CDR3 bases: TGTGCCAGCAGCACAGGATATAGCAATCAGCCCCAGCATTTT. Its translation is CASSTGYSNQPQHF.

The CDR3 reads CASSPQVAGSVSGEQFF. The CDR3 nucleotides read TGTGCCAGCAGCCCACAAGTAGCGGGGTCGGTAAGCGGCGAGCAGTTCTTC. The chain uses TRBV7-2 and TRBJ2-1; 8 nucleotides line up with TRBD2. The CDR3 consists of 17 residues. With 5 bases clipped from V and 10 bases from J, the junction kept 19 bases outside the gene matches. Per the germline V gene, CDR1 is SGHTA and CDR2 is FQGNSA.